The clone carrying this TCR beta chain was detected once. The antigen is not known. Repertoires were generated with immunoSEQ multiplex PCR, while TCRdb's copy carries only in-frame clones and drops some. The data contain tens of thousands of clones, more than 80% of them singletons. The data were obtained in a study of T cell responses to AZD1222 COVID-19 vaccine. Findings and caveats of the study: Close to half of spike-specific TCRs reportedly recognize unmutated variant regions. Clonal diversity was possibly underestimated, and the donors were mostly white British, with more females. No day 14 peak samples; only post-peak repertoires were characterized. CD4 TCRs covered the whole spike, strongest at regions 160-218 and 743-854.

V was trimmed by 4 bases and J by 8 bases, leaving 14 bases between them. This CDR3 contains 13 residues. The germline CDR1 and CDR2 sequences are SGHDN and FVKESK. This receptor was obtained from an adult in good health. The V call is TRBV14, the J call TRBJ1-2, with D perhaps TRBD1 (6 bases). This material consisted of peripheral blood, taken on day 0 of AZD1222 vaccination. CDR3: CASSRHTGTGYTF. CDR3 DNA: TGTGCCAGCAGCCGGCACACAGGGACCGGCTACACCTTC.